The 26 T cell receptor beta chains below all came from one sample that was sequenced in a study of OX40 agonist ivuxolimab in advanced cancers. This table comes from immunoSEQ multiplex PCR, and its TCRdb copy is limited to in-frame clones, with some not included. Seen here are more than 65,000 clones, over 75% observed once, and the top ten hold 5% to 6.5%. The sample consisted of CD4+ or CD8+ T cells sorted from blood, taken in a trial of the OX40 agonist ivuxolimab. The receptor source for this set is an adult with an advanced solid tumor such as melanoma, head and neck, liver or kidney cancer.

The genes are TRBV29-1 and TRBJ2-7; 10 bases fit TRBD1. The CDR3 has 13 amino acids. Trimming cost V 5 bases and J 6 bases; bases outside gene matches: 7. The germline V gene encodes CDR1 SQVTM and CDR2 ANQGSEA. CDR3 protein: CSVWDRGRGEQYF. The CDR3 DNA reads as TGCAGCGTTTGGGACAGGGGTAGAGGCGAGCAGTACTTC.

The CDR3 sequence: CASSQDLTGYPSSYEQYF. CDR3 sequence (DNA): TGTGCCAGCAGCCAAGATCTTACAGGGTATCCATCCTCCTACGAGCAGTACTTC. The rearrangement uses TRBV14 and TRBJ2-7; a weak D match, TRBD1 (6 bases). Germline V CDR1 and CDR2: SGHDN, FVKESK. This CDR3 region has 18 residues. Trimming took 0 bases from V and 0 from J, leaving 18 bases between them.

This chain joins TRBV4-2 and TRBJ1-1; no definite D call. Germline CDR1 and CDR2: LGHNA and YNFKEQ. Trimming removed 1 base from V and 1 base from J, with 16 bases in between. The CDR3 length is 17 residues. CDR3 DNA: TGTGCCAGCAGCCAAGGAGTTGGCGGCGGGTGGAACACTGAAGCTTTCTTT. This sequence encodes CASSQGVGGGWNTEAFF.

The CDR3 region has the DNA TGCGCCAGCAGCTTACAGGGGGCGTACACTGAAGCTTTCTTT. Translating it yields CASSLQGAYTEAFF. The chain links TRBV5-1 to TRBJ1-1, with 9 bases fitting TRBD1. CDR3 length: 14 residues. Germline values: CDR1 SGHRS, CDR2 YFSETQ. V shed 2 bases, J shed 3 bases, and the junction held 2 bases outside the gene matches. The full variable domain, in which reference TRBV5-1 and TRBJ1-1 provide the parts outside the CDR3, is KAGVTQTPRYLIKTRGQQVTLSCSPISGHRSVSWYQQTPGQGLQFLFEYFSETQRNKGNFPGRFSGRQFSNSRSEMNVSTLELGDSALYLCASSLQGAYTEAFFGQGTRLTVV.

The chain is built from TRBV6-5 and TRBJ2-7, with 9 bases identical to TRBD1. Germline CDR1 is MNHEY and CDR2 is SVGAGI. V shed 2 bases and J 1 base; nucleotides not matched to a gene: 3. The CDR3 is 15 amino acids. The CDR3 region is CASSYQGQGSYEQYF. Written as DNA, the CDR3 is TGTGCCAGCAGTTACCAGGGACAGGGTTCCTACGAGCAGTACTTC.

A word on this clone: Mismatch with germline at one junction end may stem from a read error. The rearrangement uses TRBV7-7 and TRBJ1-1, with D unclear. The CDR3 covers 13 residues. CDR1 and CDR2 from the germline V gene are SSHAT and FNYEAQ (reference sequence). The CDR3 nucleotides read TGTGCTAGCAGCGCACAGAGGAACACTGAAGCTTTCTTT. It translates to CASSAQRNTEAFF.

The chain uses TRBV7-2 and TRBJ2-7, with D tentatively TRBD1 or TRBD2 (5 bases each). The V and J ends lost 1 base and 6 bases respectively, with 13 bases between them. The germline gives CDR1 SGHTA, CDR2 FQGNSA. The CDR3 runs to 14 residues. DNA for the CDR3: TGTGCCAGCAGCTTAGGCCTACGGGGCTCCGAGCAGTACTTC. It codes for CASSLGLRGSEQYF.

The V call is TRBV19, the J call TRBJ1-5, with D perhaps TRBD1 (5 bases). The CDR3 extends over 15 amino acids. V was clipped by 2 bases and J by 1 base, with 9 bases between them. Germline assignment: CDR1 LNHDA and CDR2 SQIVND (reference sequence). The CDR3 reads CASSIIKGSNQPQHF. The CDR3 DNA reads TGTGCCAGTAGTATAATCAAGGGGAGCAATCAGCCCCAGCATTTT.

The V call is TRBV6-6, the J call TRBJ1-2; possible D gene TRBD1, 5 bases. Trimming took off 2 bases at V and 8 bases at J, with 9 bases between the two ends. The CDR3 sequence is 12 residues long. The germline V gene encodes CDR1 MNHNY and CDR2 SVGAGI (reference sequence). The CDR3 here is CASSYGGWGYTF. The CDR3 DNA reads as TGTGCCAGCAGTTACGGGGGATGGGGCTACACCTTC.

This chain links TRBV27 with TRBJ1-5; the match to TRBD1 covers 7 bases. The CDR3 is made up of 15 amino acids. The J segment lost 0 bases and the V segment lost 7 bases, leaving 6 bases of the junction unmatched. The germline V gene encodes CDR1 MNHEY and CDR2 SMNVEV (reference sequence). As DNA, the CDR3 is TGTGCCAGCAACCCGGGACAGATTAGCAATCAGCCCCAGCATTTT. Protein: CASNPGQISNQPQHF.

As regards this clone: The junction departs from the called germline gene at one end, perhaps through a read error. The chain couples TRBV15 to TRBJ2-1; perhaps TRBD1 as D (6 bases). Germline CDR1 is LNHNV and CDR2 is YYDKDF (reference sequence). The CDR3 is 15 amino acids. The CDR3 nucleotides are TGTGCCACCAGCGGAGAAGGACAGAGAAGGAATGAGCAGTTCTTC. This codes for CATSGEGQRRNEQFF.

This chain connects TRBV6-5 to TRBJ2-7; tentative D call: TRBD1 (5 bases). CDR1 is MNHEY, CDR2 SVGAGI, per germline. Trimming took off 0 bases at V and 2 bases at J, with 5 bases between the two ends. This CDR3 contains 13 residues. CDR3 protein: CASSYSTAYEQYF. Here the CDR3 DNA reads TGTGCCAGCAGTTACTCGACAGCCTACGAGCAGTACTTC.

CDR3 sequence: CASSVAGGQETQYF. CDR3 bases: TGTGCCAGCAGCGTAGCGGGGGGCCAAGAGACCCAGTACTTC. The V and J genes are TRBV9 and TRBJ2-5; TRBD2 aligns across 7 bases. The CDR3 sequence is 14 residues long. Germline-derived CDR1 and CDR2 are SGDLS and YYNGEE. V was pared by 0 bases and J by 1 base, with 0 bases of the junction left unmatched.

Details on this clone: The CDR3 does not end in the conserved phenylalanine or tryptophan, so this is likely a read error. It is unclear where the CDR3 begins or ends on the DNA, so no DNA is shown, and the CDR3 is as TCRdb lists it. The V gene is TRBV29-1, the J gene TRBJ1-2; the table calls TRBD1, which could not be checked here. The CDR3 has 13 amino acids, counting both end residues. Per germline, CDR1 SQVTM and CDR2 ANQGSEA. The CDR3 sequence: CSAYAPLQGAIGL.

The chain links TRBV5-4 to TRBJ1-3; maybe TRBD1 (6 bases). V was clipped by 0 bases and J by 0 bases, with 10 bases between them. The CDR3 has 16 residues. The germline V gene encodes CDR1 SGHNT and CDR2 YYREEE (reference sequence). The CDR3 is CASSLEGGRSGNTIYF. CDR3 bases: TGTGCCAGCAGCTTGGAAGGGGGACGCTCTGGAAACACCATATATTTT.

The count of this clone is one. The rearrangement links TRBV5-1 to TRBJ2-2; D is possibly TRBD2 (5 bases). The germline gives CDR1 SGHRS, CDR2 YFSETQ. CDR3 size: 16 residues. Trimming stripped 5 bases from V and 1 base from J, with 15 bases between. In nucleotides, the CDR3 is TGCGCCAGCAGGCCGCGGCCGGGGATGAACACCGGGGAGCTGTTTTTT. It codes for CASRPRPGMNTGELFF.

This sequence joins TRBV5-6 and TRBJ2-7; 7 bases map to TRBD1. Germline CDR1 and CDR2: SGHDT and YYEEEE. The ends lost 3 bases at V and 1 base at J; junction bases unmatched: 1. The length of the CDR3 is 13 residues. CDR3 residues: CASSSGQSYEQYF. CDR3 nucleotides: TGTGCCAGCAGCTCGGGACAGTCCTACGAGCAGTACTTC.

V is TRBV2 and J is TRBJ1-2; 9 bases are shared with TRBD1. The CDR3 sequence is 14 residues long. With 3 bases clipped from V and 7 bases from J, the junction kept 6 bases outside the gene matches. Looked up from germline, CDR1 is SNHLY and CDR2 is FYNNEI. CDR3 sequence (DNA): TGTGCCAGCAGTGAGGGGACAGGGAAAACTGGCTACACCTTC. The encoded protein is CASSEGTGKTGYTF.

The V and J genes are TRBV5-4 and TRBJ1-3, with D perhaps TRBD1 (5 bases). Germline CDR1 is SGHNT and CDR2 is YYREEE (reference sequence). The CDR3 length is 15 residues. V lost 5 bases and J lost 4, with 16 bases in between. The CDR3 bases are TGTGCCAGCAGTCACCAGACAGAAGGGGGAAACACCATATATTTT. Translated: CASSHQTEGGNTIYF.

For this clone: Mismatch with germline at one junction end may stem from a read error. The rearrangement uses TRBV7-2 and TRBJ2-5; 7 bases map to TRBD1. The CDR3 runs 14 residues. CDR1 is SGHTA and CDR2 is FQGNSA in the germline V gene. The CDR3 protein is CASSFDRARESQYF. The DNA for the CDR3 is TGTGCCAGCAGCTTTGACAGGGCGAGAGAGTCCCAGTACTTC.

CDR3: CASSFFQGGVLSPLHF. Written as DNA, the CDR3 is TGTGCCAGCAGCTTTTTTCAGGGAGGGGTTCTTTCACCCCTCCACTTT. The chain employs TRBV7-3 and TRBJ1-6; tentatively, D is TRBD1 (5 bases). Between the trimmed V and J ends, which lost 3 bases and 9 bases, there was a span of 18 bases. This CDR3 has 16 amino acids. CDR1 is SGHTA and CDR2 is FQGTGA in the germline V gene.

The rearrangement uses TRBV27 and TRBJ2-7, with TRBD1 matching 10 bases. V trimming: 6 bases; J trimming: 3 bases; junction bases outside the gene matches: 11. The length of the CDR3 is 16 residues. CDR1 MNHEY and CDR2 SMNVEV come from the germline V gene (reference sequence). The CDR3 reads CASSSIGTGAHYEQYF. In DNA, the CDR3 is TGTGCCAGCAGCTCGATCGGGACAGGGGCACACTACGAGCAGTACTTC.

This chain uses TRBV7-9 with TRBJ1-2; perhaps TRBD1 as D (5 bases). This CDR3 region has 14 residues. The V end lost 4 bases, the J end lost 5 bases, and 14 bases lay between the germline ends. Germline V gene data show CDR1 as SEHNR and CDR2 as FQNEAQ (reference sequence). CDR3 coding DNA: TGTGCCAGCAGCTCCTCCGGGACGCCGTATGGCTACACCTTC. Protein product: CASSSSGTPYGYTF.

J is TRBJ1-2 and V is TRBV7-3, with 10 bases aligning to TRBD1. CDR3 length: 13 residues. J was trimmed by 7 bases and V by 4 bases; bases with no gene match: 3. Germline CDR1 and CDR2: SGHTA and FQGTGA. The CDR3 protein is CASSSRQGAGYTF. For the CDR3, the DNA is TGTGCCAGCAGCTCGCGACAGGGGGCTGGCTACACCTTC.

V is TRBV6-5 and J is TRBJ1-1, with TRBD1 as a possible D gene (5 bases). V was clipped by 2 bases and J by 6 bases, with 7 bases between them. Germline V CDR1 and CDR2: MNHEY, SVGAGI. The CDR3 sequence is 12 residues long. In nucleotides, the CDR3 is TGTGCCAGCAGTTACGGGGGGGCTGAAGCTTTCTTT. Translating it yields CASSYGGAEAFF.

V usage is TRBV4-1 and J usage is TRBJ2-3; 8 bases line up with TRBD2. Germline CDR1 is MGHRA and CDR2 is YSYEKL. The CDR3 is 15 amino acids. V shed 5 bases, J shed 2 bases, and the junction held 6 bases outside the gene matches. The CDR3, as DNA: TGCGCCAGCAGCTTCCGGGAGGGGCTCACAGATACGCAGTATTTT. This gives the protein CASSFREGLTDTQYF.